This entry lists 31 T cell receptor beta chains sequenced from one sample in a study of T cells after yellow fever vaccination. TCRdb passed the 5' RACE reads through MiXCR, listing each CDR3 protein once. The sample shows roughly 120,000 distinct CDR3 sequences, around 7.2% of them seen only once. The input for sequencing was CD4+ T cells sorted from PBMCs, taken more than 35 days after the first yellow fever vaccination. The receptors derive from a man in his late teens or twenties who received the YFV17D yellow fever vaccine.

This clonotype appeared many times. The chain has TRBV6-1 and TRBJ1-2, with D perhaps TRBD1 (6 bases). From germline, CDR1 is MNHNS and CDR2 SASEGT. V lost 4 bases and J 4 bases, leaving 10 bases between the germline ends. This CDR3 has 13 amino acids. The CDR3 region has the DNA TGTGCCAGCAGTGTAGACAGGTCCTATGGCTACACCTTC. It codes for CASSVDRSYGYTF.

This clonotype appeared many times. The CDR3 spells CASSLASVTYNEQFF. The CDR3 DNA sequence: TGCGCCAGCAGCTTGGCTAGCGTTACCTACAATGAGCAGTTCTTC. The chain joins TRBV5-1 to TRBJ2-1; TRBD2 is a possible D gene (6 bases). Germline CDR1 and CDR2: SGHRS and YFSETQ. The CDR3 is 15 amino acids. Trimming shortened V by 0 bases and J by 2 bases, and 9 bases separated the two germline ends.

This clonotype was observed many times. The chain joins TRBV6-1 to TRBJ1-2; a weak D match, TRBD1 (5 bases). The length of the CDR3 is 14 residues. Germline loops: CDR1 MNHNS, CDR2 SASEGT. Trimming cost V 5 bases and J 6 bases, with 16 bases left between them. The CDR3 bases are TGTGCCAGCAGTCCGCAACAGGTTCGGGATGGCTACACCTTC. Its translation is CASSPQQVRDGYTF.

In its sample, this clonotype was seen many times. This rearrangement joins TRBV7-2 to TRBJ2-5; D ambiguous. Germline V lookup: CDR1 SGHTA, CDR2 FQGNSA. Trimming removed 3 bases from V and 5 bases from J, with 7 bases in between. CDR3 length: 12 residues. The chain's CDR3 is CASSFLRETQYF. CDR3 in DNA: TGTGCCAGCAGCTTCTTACGGGAGACCCAGTACTTC.

Ten or more counts support this clonotype. A read error may account for a junction end that differs from germline. This chain connects TRBV7-7 to TRBJ2-5; 9 bases match TRBD2. The germline V gene encodes CDR1 SSHAT and CDR2 FNYEAQ (reference sequence). The CDR3 has 14 residues. CDR3 loop: CASSLRAGGETQYF. As DNA, the CDR3 is TGTGCTAGCAGCCTAAGAGCGGGGGGAGAGACCCAGTACTTC.

This clonotype was recorded many times. DNA of the CDR3: TGTGCCAGCAGTTCCCAGACAGGGGCCTACGAGCAGTACGTC. It yields the protein CASSSQTGAYEQYV. This rearrangement joins TRBV28 to TRBJ2-7; 8 bases map to TRBD1. J was trimmed by 2 bases and V by 4 bases; bases with no gene match: 4. CDR1 is MDHEN, CDR2 SYDVKM, per germline. The CDR3 spans 14 residues.

The table lists this clonotype with many counts. V usage is TRBV20-1 and J usage is TRBJ1-1; D possibly corresponds to TRBD1 (6 bases). V shed 5 bases and J shed 1 base, with 11 bases lying between them. The germline CDR1 and CDR2 sequences are DFQATT and SNEGSKA (reference sequence). The CDR3 extends over 13 amino acids. The CDR3: CSALGTPNTEAFF. CDR3 nucleotide sequence: TGCAGTGCTCTCGGGACACCGAACACTGAAGCTTTCTTT.

At least ten counts were recorded for this clonotype. J is TRBJ2-1 and V is TRBV7-2; the match to TRBD1 covers 8 bases. V shed 7 bases, J shed 8 bases, and the junction held 10 bases outside the gene matches. The CDR3 runs 14 residues. Germline V CDR1 and CDR2: SGHTA, FQGNSA. CDR3 bases: TGTGCCAGCAACCGGGACAGGAGTGTCGATGAGCAGTTCTTC. It specifies CASNRDRSVDEQFF.

This clonotype has ten or more counts. This chain uses TRBV15 with TRBJ2-5; tentative D call: TRBD2 (5 bases). Looked up from germline, CDR1 is LNHNV and CDR2 is YYDKDF (reference sequence). Trimming cost V 0 bases and J 4 bases, with 12 bases left between them. There are 15 residues in the CDR3. The CDR3 loop reads CATSRDRGWGETQYF. The DNA of the CDR3 is TGTGCCACCAGCAGAGACCGGGGTTGGGGAGAGACCCAGTACTTC.

This rearrangement joins TRBV5-5 to TRBJ2-7; 8 bases align to TRBD2. The V and J ends lost 7 bases and 4 bases, in that order; junction bases with no gene match: 13. The germline CDR1 and CDR2 sequences are SGHKS and YYEKEE (reference sequence). There are 15 residues in the CDR3. CDR3 sequence: CASGPGLSGVYEQYV. The CDR3 DNA sequence: TGTGCCAGCGGCCCTGGGCTTAGCGGGGTGTACGAGCAGTACGTC.

Comment on this clonotype: It may be a read error: a sequence one base away is much more abundant. V gene TRBV12-3 or TRBV12-4 combines with J gene TRBJ2-1; 8 bases are a match to TRBD2. The CDR3 covers 12 residues. V shed 7 bases and J 9 bases; nucleotides not matched to a gene: 5. The CDR3 here is CASNPRGGEQFF. The CDR3, as DNA: TGTGCCAGCAATCCCCGGGGGGGTGAGCAGTTCTTC.

This clonotype was seen ten or more times. The V call is TRBV4-1, the J call TRBJ2-1, with D unclear. From germline, CDR1 is MGHRA and CDR2 YSYEKL. V dropped 4 bases and J dropped 0 bases, with 7 bases sitting between them. The CDR3 runs 14 residues. This CDR3 reads CASSPVGSYNEQFF. In DNA form, the CDR3 reads TGCGCCAGCAGCCCCGTGGGCTCCTACAATGAGCAGTTCTTC.

The V and J genes are TRBV15 and TRBJ1-1; D call uncertain. Per the germline V gene, CDR1 is LNHNV and CDR2 is YYDKDF (reference sequence). With 5 bases removed from V and 1 base from J, the gap between germline ends came to 8 bases. The CDR3 consists of 13 residues. The CDR3 loop is CATSRAGNTEAFF. The CDR3 DNA sequence: TGTGCCACCAGCCGGGCCGGGAACACTGAAGCTTTCTTT. The variable domain in full, completed from reference TRBV15 and TRBJ1-1, reads DAMVIQNPRYQVTQFGKPVTLSCSQTLNHNVMYWYQQKSSQAPKLLFHYYDKDFNNEADTPDNFQSRRPNTSFCFLDIRSPGLGDTAMYLCATSRAGNTEAFFGQGTRLTVV.

In this sample, this clonotype turned up many times. This chain links TRBV2 with TRBJ2-6, with a possible D match to TRBD1 (5 bases). Trimming removed 0 bases at V and 0 bases at J, with 18 bases between. This CDR3 has 20 residues. The germline V gene has CDR1 SNHLY and CDR2 FYNNEI. DNA of the CDR3: TGTGCCAGCAGTGAAGCCGATAGGGGCAGAATCGACTCTGGGGCCAACGTCCTGACTTTC. Protein sequence: CASSEADRGRIDSGANVLTF.

This clonotype was recorded a few times. J is TRBJ2-2 and V is TRBV6-1, with 9 bases identical to TRBD2. Germline assignment: CDR1 MNHNS and CDR2 SASEGT. The V gene end was trimmed by 7 bases and the J gene end by 4 bases; junction bases not matched to a gene: 10. The CDR3 sequence is 16 residues long. CDR3 protein: CASTSAGGRLTGELFF. CDR3 DNA sequence: TGTGCCAGCACGTCCGCGGGGGGGCGTCTCACCGGGGAGCTGTTTTTT.

This clonotype was detected ten times or more. The chain links TRBV19 to TRBJ1-4; possible D gene TRBD1, 6 bases. V lost 11 bases and J lost 7, with 17 bases in between. This CDR3 is built from 13 residues. Germline values: CDR1 LNHDA, CDR2 SQIVND (reference sequence). Here the CDR3 DNA reads TGTGCCGGGGGGCCAGCCGGGCGTGAAAAACTGTTTTTT. Its protein is CAGGPAGREKLFF.

This clonotype showed up just a few times. The J gene is TRBJ1-2, the V gene TRBV19; perhaps TRBD1 as D (5 bases). Trimming left V 8 bases short and J 5 bases short, with 9 bases between. Germline V gene sequence: CDR1 LNHDA, CDR2 SQIVND (reference sequence). There are 11 residues in the CDR3. The chain's CDR3 is CASGGRYGYTF. The CDR3 DNA reads TGTGCCAGTGGGGGACGGTATGGCTACACCTTC. The entire variable domain, with the rest obtained from reference TRBV19 and TRBJ1-2, is as follows: DGGITQSPKYLFRKEGQNVTLSCEQNLNHDAMYWYRQDPGQGLRLIYYSQIVNDFQKGDIAEGYSVSREKKESFPLTVTSAQKNPTAFYLCASGGRYGYTFGSGTRLTVV.

This clonotype was found many times. J is TRBJ1-6 and V is TRBV5-1; D perhaps matches TRBD1 (6 bases). The CDR3 has 18 amino acids. Deletions cut 0 bases from V and 13 bases from J, with 26 bases between. Germline V gene sequence: CDR1 SGHRS, CDR2 YFSETQ. DNA of the CDR3: TGCGCCAGCAGCTTGGGTGTCCGGAGGGGGACAAGTCAGGCTCCCCTCCACTTT. This gives the protein CASSLGVRRGTSQAPLHF.

This clonotype has ten or more counts. The chain recombines TRBV9 with TRBJ2-3; TRBD2 agrees at 9 bases. V lost 0 bases and J lost 4; bases outside the gene matches: 3. The CDR3 consists of 15 residues. Germline values: CDR1 SGDLS, CDR2 YYNGEE. CDR3 bases: TGTGCCAGCAGCGTAGCTAGCGGGGCCCCAGATACGCAGTATTTT. Translation gives CASSVASGAPDTQYF.

A remark on this clonotype: A clone one base away is much larger, so this may be a read error. This sequence joins TRBV6-2 or TRBV6-3 and TRBJ1-2; D may be TRBD1 (6 bases). Germline loops: CDR1 MNHEY, CDR2 SVGEGT. The CDR3 consists of 14 residues. Trimming cost V 5 bases and J 5 bases, with 15 bases left between them. As DNA, the CDR3 is TGTGCCAGCAGTCACCGGACAGCGGATTATGGCTACACCTTC. This gives the protein CASSHRTADYGYTF.

A few counts support this clonotype. V and J are TRBV6-2 or TRBV6-3 and TRBJ1-2; maybe TRBD1 (5 bases). Germline V gene sequence: CDR1 MNHEY, CDR2 SVGEGT. V was clipped by 3 bases and J by 5 bases, with 13 bases between them. This CDR3 contains 14 residues. The CDR3 region has the DNA TGTGCCAGCAGTTATGGACAACCCTATTATGGCTACACCTTC. Residues: CASSYGQPYYGYTF.

This clonotype was detected ten times or more. DNA for the CDR3: TGTGCCAGTAAGGAGAATTCCTTCGCTGGCTACACCTTC. The encoded protein is CASKENSFAGYTF. This chain links TRBV6-5 with TRBJ1-2, with D unresolved. CDR1 is MNHEY and CDR2 is SVGAGI in the germline V gene. The CDR3 covers 13 residues. Trimming removed 9 bases at V and 7 bases at J, with 18 bases between.

This clonotype has just a few counts. The V call is TRBV5-1, the J call TRBJ2-7, with D unclear. V lost 5 bases to trimming and J lost 3 bases, with 15 bases between them. The CDR3 is made up of 14 amino acids. CDR1 is SGHRS, CDR2 YFSETQ, per germline. CDR3 region: CASSVDLFGYEQYV. The CDR3 region has the DNA TGCGCCAGCAGTGTTGATTTATTCGGCTACGAGCAGTACGTC.

This clonotype appeared many times. The rearrangement joins TRBV6-5 to TRBJ1-2; TRBD1 matches at 9 bases. CDR1 and CDR2 (germline): MNHEY, SVGAGI. V was pared by 6 bases and J by 5 bases, with 10 bases of the junction left unmatched. The CDR3 length is 15 residues. The DNA of the CDR3 is TGTGCCAGCAGGGGACTCGGGACAGGGCGGTATGGCTACACCTTC. It codes for CASRGLGTGRYGYTF.

This clonotype showed up many times. This chain joins TRBV12-3 or TRBV12-4 and TRBJ2-4; D gene unclear. This CDR3 is 14 amino acids long. V was shortened by 3 bases and J by 0 bases, with 6 bases between the two germline ends. Here the CDR3 DNA reads TGTGCCAGCAGTTTGGCCGTAGCCAAAAACATTCAGTACTTC. Amino acid sequence: CASSLAVAKNIQYF.

This clonotype was found many times. The rearrangement uses TRBV6-5 and TRBJ2-2; D not resolved. CDR3 size: 13 residues. CDR1 and CDR2 (germline): MNHEY, SVGAGI. Trimming took off 0 bases at V and 4 bases at J, with 3 bases between the two ends. CDR3 amino acids: CASSYSFTGELFF. In DNA form, the CDR3 reads TGTGCCAGCAGTTACTCATTCACCGGGGAGCTGTTTTTT.

This clonotype has a count of ten or more. This chain uses TRBV6-2 or TRBV6-3 with TRBJ2-7; D call uncertain. Germline assignment: CDR1 MNHEY and CDR2 SVGEGT. V lost 4 bases to trimming and J lost 3 bases, with 7 bases between them. This CDR3 spans 12 amino acids. CDR3 DNA sequence: TGTGCCAGCAGTTTGGACGGCTACGAGCAGTACGTC. Its protein is CASSLDGYEQYV.

There are many counts of this clonotype. V usage is TRBV25-1 and J usage is TRBJ2-7; D ambiguous. The CDR3 contains 11 residues. Germline CDR1 is MGHDK and CDR2 is SYGVNS. Trimming took off 3 bases at V and 2 bases at J, with 2 bases between the two ends. This CDR3 is CASSDPYEQYF. The CDR3 DNA reads TGTGCCAGCAGTGACCCCTACGAGCAGTACTTC.

The table lists this clonotype with many counts. V is TRBV5-1 and J is TRBJ2-5; no clear D. There are 13 residues in the CDR3. Germline CDR1 reads SGHRS; CDR2 reads YFSETQ. V was pared by 0 bases and J by 3 bases, with 6 bases between. CDR3 in amino acids: CASSLAAEETQYF. CDR3 nucleotides: TGCGCCAGCAGCTTGGCCGCGGAAGAGACCCAGTACTTC.

The sample holds many counts of this clonotype. The chain joins TRBV29-1 to TRBJ1-3; D is unclear. The CDR3 is 12 residues long. Trimming shortened V by 2 bases and J by 4 bases, and 6 bases separated the two germline ends. Germline V lookup: CDR1 SQVTM, CDR2 ANQGSEA. The CDR3 DNA reads as TGCAGCGTTGAACAAGGCGGAAACACCATATATTTT. Its protein is CSVEQGGNTIYF.

This clonotype has a count of ten or more. The chain joins TRBV5-4 to TRBJ1-1; D not resolved. CDR1 SGHNT and CDR2 YYREEE come from the germline V gene (reference sequence). The CDR3 loop spans 12 amino acids. The V gene lost 1 base and the J gene lost 3 bases, with 4 bases spanning the gap. The CDR3 protein is CASSLSDTEAFF. CDR3 DNA sequence: TGTGCCAGCAGCTTGAGTGACACTGAAGCTTTCTTT.